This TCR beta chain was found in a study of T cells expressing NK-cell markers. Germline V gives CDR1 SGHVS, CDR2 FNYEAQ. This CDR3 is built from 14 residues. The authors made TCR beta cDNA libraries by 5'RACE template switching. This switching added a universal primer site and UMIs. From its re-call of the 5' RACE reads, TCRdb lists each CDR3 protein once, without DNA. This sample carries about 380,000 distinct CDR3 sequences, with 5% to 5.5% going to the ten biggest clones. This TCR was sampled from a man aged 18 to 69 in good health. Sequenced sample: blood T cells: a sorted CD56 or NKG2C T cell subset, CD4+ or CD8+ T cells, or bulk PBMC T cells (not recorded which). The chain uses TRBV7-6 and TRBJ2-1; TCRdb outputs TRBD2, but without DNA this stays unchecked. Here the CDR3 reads CASSVGLTYNEQFF.